The 27 T cell receptor beta chains presented below share a single source sample, sequenced in a study of T cell responses to AZD1222 COVID-19 vaccine. The table came from immunoSEQ multiplex PCR; TCRdb's copy has only in-frame clones and leaves some out. The table includes over 150,000 clones, approximately 90% detected once. The sequencing here drew on peripheral blood, taken on day 0 of AZD1222 vaccination. The receptors shown here come from an adult in good health.

The chain is built from TRBV19 and TRBJ1-4; D unresolved. Germline V gene lookup returns CDR1 LNHDA and CDR2 SQIVND (reference sequence). Deletions cut 3 bases from V and 1 base from J, with 12 bases between. The CDR3 spans 16 residues. The CDR3 is CASSISGIQTNEKLFF. DNA for the CDR3: TGTGCCAGTAGTATCTCGGGTATACAAACTAATGAAAAACTGTTTTTT.

J is TRBJ1-2 and V is TRBV6-5; the match to TRBD1 covers 10 bases. CDR1 is MNHEY and CDR2 is SVGAGI in the germline V gene. This CDR3 contains 12 residues. V dropped 6 bases and J dropped 8; count of bases not matched to a gene: 3. The CDR3 DNA is TGTGCCAGCAGGGGGACAGGGGAAGGCTACACCTTC. Its translation is CASRGTGEGYTF.

This sequence joins TRBV6-5 and TRBJ2-7; D is possibly TRBD1 or TRBD2 (5 bases each). V was shortened by 6 bases and J by 6 bases, with 21 bases between the two germline ends. Per germline, CDR1 MNHEY and CDR2 SVGAGI. This CDR3 has 15 residues. The CDR3 nucleotides are TGTGCCAGCAGCTCCGCGAGGTCGGCAGGGAGCGAGCAGTACTTC. It codes for CASSSARSAGSEQYF.

The V gene is TRBV28, the J gene TRBJ1-2, with D tentatively TRBD1 (5 bases). The V and J ends lost 7 bases and 0 bases respectively, with 15 bases between them. The CDR3 has 15 residues. Germline CDR1 reads MDHEN; CDR2 reads SYDVKM. CDR3 sequence: CASNSGGEANYGYTF. The CDR3 region has the DNA TGTGCCAGCAACTCTGGGGGGGAAGCTAACTATGGCTACACCTTC.

V and J are TRBV6-5 and TRBJ1-1, with 7 bases identical to TRBD1. Germline lookup yields CDR1 MNHEY and CDR2 SVGAGI. The trim removed 4 bases at V and 9 bases at J, leaving 2 bases unmatched. The CDR3 totals 11 residues. CDR3 sequence: CASSLGQKAFF. The CDR3 nucleotides read TGTGCCAGCAGTTTGGGACAGAAAGCTTTCTTT.

The V gene is TRBV7-2, the J gene TRBJ1-1; TRBD1 matches at 7 bases. The CDR3 has 16 residues. CDR1 is SGHTA, CDR2 FQGNSA, per germline. V shed 1 base and J 2 bases; nucleotides not matched to a gene: 7. Here the CDR3 DNA reads TGTGCCAGCAGCTTAGAGGCAGGGGGATTTAACACTGAAGCTTTCTTT. Encoded protein: CASSLEAGGFNTEAFF.

This clone occurred a few times. The rearrangement joins TRBV11-2 to TRBJ2-7; a possible D gene is TRBD2 (7 bases). The CDR3 covers 15 residues. The germline V and J ends were trimmed by 5 bases and 6 bases, with 20 bases remaining between them. In germline, CDR1 is SGHAT, CDR2 FQNNGV. The CDR3 nucleotides read TGTGCCAGCAGCATTCGGGGGGCCTCGGGACTCGAGCAGTACTTC. This encodes CASSIRGASGLEQYF. Variable domain in full (rest from reference TRBV11-2 and TRBJ2-7): EAGVAQSPRYKIIEKRQSVAFWCNPISGHATLYWYQQILGQGPKLLIQFQNNGVVDDSQLPKDRFSAERLKGVDSTLKIQPAKLEDSAVYLCASSIRGASGLEQYFGPGTRLTVT.

In this sample, this clone turned up once. The CDR3 region has the DNA TGCGCCAGCAGCCGAGCGACAGGACCCTCCTACGAGCAGTACTTC. Translating gives CASSRATGPSYEQYF. The chain has TRBV4-3 and TRBJ2-7; maybe TRBD1 (6 bases). The germline CDR1 and CDR2 sequences are LGHNA and YSLEER. The CDR3 is 15 amino acids. Deletions cut 4 bases from V and 0 bases from J, with 13 bases between.

The chain links TRBV16 to TRBJ1-1; D perhaps matches TRBD1 (6 bases). Trimming removed 5 bases at V and 1 base at J, with 11 bases between. This CDR3 spans 14 amino acids. The germline gives CDR1 KGHSY, CDR2 FQNENV. As DNA, the CDR3 is TGTGCCAGCAGCGCCCAGACAGGGAACACTGAAGCTTTCTTT. This codes for CASSAQTGNTEAFF.

This chain uses TRBV13 with TRBJ2-3, with 10 bases identical to TRBD1. Germline values: CDR1 PRHDT, CDR2 FYEKMQ (reference sequence). The CDR3 is made up of 18 amino acids. V trimming: 5 bases; J trimming: 2 bases; junction bases outside the gene matches: 13. CDR3 residues: CASSPRYGTGATTDTQYF. The CDR3 DNA reads TGTGCCAGCAGCCCCCGGTACGGGACAGGGGCAACCACAGATACGCAGTATTTT.

The chain employs TRBV7-3 and TRBJ1-1; the D gene is possibly TRBD1 (5 bases). This CDR3 is 15 amino acids long. CDR1 SGHTA and CDR2 FQGTGA come from the germline V gene. Trimming took off 6 bases at V and 4 bases at J, with 18 bases between the two ends. The CDR3 coding sequence is TGTGCCAGCAGAACCGTCGCGGAGGGGAGCACTGAAGCTTTCTTT. This encodes CASRTVAEGSTEAFF.

This sequence joins TRBV10-2 and TRBJ2-1; no clear D. Trimming removed 6 bases at V and 10 bases at J, with 16 bases between. Looked up from germline, CDR1 is WSHSY and CDR2 is SAAADI. This CDR3 spans 13 amino acids. The DNA of the CDR3 is TGCGCCAGCAGGCAGGACCTTCTCGGGGAGCAGTTCTTC. It translates to CASRQDLLGEQFF.

The rearrangement links TRBV6-1 to TRBJ1-3; D unresolved. The germline V gene encodes CDR1 MNHNS and CDR2 SASEGT. With 2 bases removed from V and 2 bases from J, the gap between germline ends came to 4 bases. This CDR3 is 13 amino acids long. The chain's CDR3 is CASSERAGNTIYF. The CDR3 region has the DNA TGTGCCAGCAGTGAAAGGGCTGGAAACACCATATATTTT.

The chain links TRBV28 to TRBJ2-6; 8 positions match TRBD1. This CDR3 has 15 amino acids. V shed 7 bases, J shed 1 base, and the junction held 3 bases outside the gene matches. Germline V gene data show CDR1 as MDHEN and CDR2 as SYDVKM. CDR3 DNA: TGTGCCAGCACTGGACAGGGTTCTGGGGCCAACGTCCTGACTTTC. This sequence encodes CASTGQGSGANVLTF.

This chain uses TRBV6-5 with TRBJ1-1; D is undetermined. CDR1 and CDR2 from the germline V gene are MNHEY and SVGAGI. Trimming cost V 6 bases and J 4 bases, with 9 bases left between them. The CDR3 is 12 residues long. DNA of the CDR3: TGTGCCAGCAGCAATGTAGGCACTGAAGCTTTCTTT. Amino acids: CASSNVGTEAFF.

In its sample, this clone was seen a few times. The rearrangement joins TRBV29-1 to TRBJ1-4; D is perhaps TRBD1 (5 bases). V lost 0 bases to trimming and J lost 0 bases, with 8 bases between them. In germline, CDR1 is SQVTM, CDR2 ANQGSEA. CDR3 size: 15 residues. This CDR3 reads CSVEDRGATNEKLFF. The CDR3 bases are TGCAGCGTTGAAGATCGAGGGGCAACTAATGAAAAACTGTTTTTT. The full variable domain, rest sourced from reference TRBV29-1 and TRBJ1-4, is SAVISQKPSRDICQRGTSLTIQCQVDSQVTMMFWYRQQPGQSLTLIATANQGSEATYESGFVIDKFPISRPNLTFSTLTVSNMSPEDSSIYLCSVEDRGATNEKLFFGSGTQLSVL.

The gene calls are TRBV27 and TRBJ1-3, with 7 bases fitting TRBD1. The germline V gene has CDR1 MNHEY and CDR2 SMNVEV (reference sequence). This CDR3 is built from 15 residues. V shed 2 bases, J shed 3 bases, and the junction held 4 bases outside the gene matches. The CDR3 nucleotides are TGTGCCAGCAGTTTAATAGGGGGCGATGGAAACACCATATATTTT. This gives the protein CASSLIGGDGNTIYF.

This clone was detected a few times. The chain has TRBV5-4 and TRBJ1-3; the D gene is possibly TRBD1 (6 bases). Germline CDR1 is SGHNT and CDR2 is YYREEE (reference sequence). The CDR3 is 14 residues long. Trimming stripped 0 bases from V and 2 bases from J, with 6 bases between. The CDR3 DNA sequence: TGTGCCAGCAGCTTGGGGACAGCTGGAAACACCATATATTTT. This gives the protein CASSLGTAGNTIYF.

The gene calls are TRBV18 and TRBJ2-4, with 11 bases that match TRBD1. The ends lost 3 bases at V and 9 bases at J; junction bases unmatched: 10. Germline V gene lookup returns CDR1 KGHSH and CDR2 LQKENI. This CDR3 comprises 16 residues. The chain's CDR3 is CASSPSSRDRGSIQYF. The CDR3 DNA is TGTGCCAGCTCACCCTCGTCCCGGGACAGGGGGAGCATTCAGTACTTC.

The J gene is TRBJ1-1, the V gene TRBV6-5, with D unclear. V lost 0 bases and J lost 5, with 13 bases in between. The V gene's germline CDR1 is MNHEY and CDR2 SVGAGI. The CDR3 consists of 15 residues. The CDR3 bases are TGTGCCAGCAGTTACTCGGCGCTCCCGAGGACTGAAGCTTTCTTT. Translation: CASSYSALPRTEAFF.

V and J are TRBV2 and TRBJ1-1, with TRBD1 as a possible D gene (5 bases). Looked up from germline, CDR1 is SNHLY and CDR2 is FYNNEI. The CDR3 has 15 residues. Trimming shortened V by 6 bases and J by 5 bases, and 19 bases separated the two germline ends. CDR3 coding DNA: TGTGCCAGCAGAAATTCTGAGGGGTTAACGACTGAAGCTTTCTTT. It translates to CASRNSEGLTTEAFF.

This clone was seen a single time. This rearrangement joins TRBV3-1 (or the pseudogene TRBV3-2) to TRBJ2-5; D gene unclear. The length of the CDR3 is 13 residues. CDR1 and CDR2 from the germline V gene are LGHDT and YNNKEL (reference sequence). Trimming took off 0 bases at V and 4 bases at J, with 6 bases between the two ends. In nucleotides, the CDR3 is TGTGCCAGCAGCCAAGATCGGAGAGAGACCCAGTACTTC. Its translation is CASSQDRRETQYF.

The V call is TRBV6-5, the J call TRBJ2-7; TRBD2 matches at 8 bases. V gave up 6 bases and J gave up 6 bases; unmatched junction bases: 7. This CDR3 spans 13 amino acids. Germline V gene sequence: CDR1 MNHEY, CDR2 SVGAGI. Here the CDR3 DNA reads TGTGCCAGCAGCCACCCGGGGGGGGGCGAGCAGTACTTC. It codes for CASSHPGGGEQYF.

The chain recombines TRBV18 with TRBJ1-3; no definite D call. CDR3 length: 13 residues. CDR1 KGHSH and CDR2 LQKENI come from the germline V gene. V lost 0 bases, J lost 8 bases, and 8 bases lay in between. CDR3 region: CASSPPVGDTIYF. The CDR3 nucleotides read TGTGCCAGCTCACCACCGGTGGGCGACACCATATATTTT.

The chain employs TRBV7-8 and TRBJ2-4, with 10 bases fitting TRBD2. J was trimmed by 5 bases and V by 3 bases; bases with no gene match: 1. This CDR3 comprises 14 residues. Germline V gene data show CDR1 as SGHVS and CDR2 as FQNEAQ. CDR3 loop: CASSFSGGQNIQYF. CDR3 sequence (DNA): TGTGCCAGCAGCTTTAGCGGGGGGCAAAACATTCAGTACTTC.

This rearrangement joins TRBV7-9 to TRBJ1-4; perhaps TRBD1 as D (6 bases). The CDR3 spans 15 residues. Germline assignment: CDR1 SEHNR and CDR2 FQNEAQ (reference sequence). Trimming pared 5 bases from V and 8 bases from J, leaving 18 bases between. For the CDR3, the DNA is TGTGCCAGCAGCCGACCTCGGGGGGCAGAGGAAAAACTGTTTTTT. Translated: CASSRPRGAEEKLFF.

V is TRBV19 and J is TRBJ1-2, with 8 bases fitting TRBD1. The junction had 3 bases not matched to a gene; V was cut back by 5 bases and J by 4 bases. This CDR3 region has 13 residues. In germline, CDR1 is LNHDA, CDR2 SQIVND (reference sequence). The CDR3 spells CASSSTGGYGYTF. The CDR3 region has the DNA TGTGCCAGTAGTTCAACAGGGGGCTATGGCTACACCTTC.